The 8 T cell receptor beta chains reported below all come from one sample, sequenced in a study of identical twins. One entry per CDR3 protein results from TCRdb running MiXCR on the 5' RACE reads. The sample shows fewer than 650,000 distinct CDR3 sequences, approximately 9.6% of them seen only once. Another study also made use of these data, one on yellow fever vaccine responses in identical twins.

The sample was PBMCs. The receptors originated from a woman in her late teens or twenties in good health.

The V and J genes are TRBV4-1 and TRBJ2-3, with 9 bases fitting TRBD2. Unmatched junction bases numbered 7, after V lost 1 base and J lost 5 bases. The germline CDR1 and CDR2 sequences are MGHRA and YSYEKL. The CDR3 totals 16 residues. This CDR3 is CASSQGRVSGGDTQYF. The CDR3 DNA reads TGCGCCAGCAGCCAAGGCCGGGTTAGCGGGGGAGATACGCAGTATTTT.

V is TRBV21-1 and J is TRBJ1-6; the table gives TRBD1 as D, unverified against the DNA. TRBV21-1 represents a pseudogene. This CDR3 contains 15 residues. CDR3 loop: CASSNHDRANSPLHF. CDR3 DNA sequence: TGTGCCAGCAGCAATCACGACAGGGCCAATTCACCCCTCCACTTT.

This clonotype was seen a few times. The genes are TRBV18 and TRBJ2-3, with D maybe TRBD2 (6 bases). The CDR3 runs to 14 residues. In germline, CDR1 is KGHSH, CDR2 LQKENI. The V and J ends lost 2 bases and 2 bases respectively, with 8 bases between them. CDR3 coding DNA: TGTGCCAGCTCACCATTAGCGGTCACAGATACGCAGTATTTT. Translated, it gives CASSPLAVTDTQYF.

This clonotype turned up a few times. The chain has TRBV20-1 and TRBJ2-3, with D perhaps TRBD2 (6 bases). With 0 bases removed from V and 3 bases from J, the gap between germline ends came to 10 bases. Per germline, CDR1 DFQATT and CDR2 SNEGSKA (reference sequence). This CDR3 is built from 14 residues. This CDR3 reads CSARDIGGTDTQYF. In DNA, the CDR3 is TGCAGTGCTAGAGATATCGGGGGAACAGATACGCAGTATTTT.

This clonotype was counted ten times or more. V is TRBV15 and J is TRBJ1-1, with TRBD1 as a possible D gene (6 bases). Germline loops: CDR1 LNHNV, CDR2 YYDKDF (reference sequence). V was trimmed by 5 bases and J by 6 bases, leaving 16 bases between them. The CDR3 length is 14 residues. The CDR3 DNA is TGTGCCACCAGCCCCCGACAGGTGGGGGCTGAAGCTTTCTTT. Its translation: CATSPRQVGAEAFF.

This clonotype was counted a few times. The V and J genes are TRBV7-3 and TRBJ2-1; no clear D gene. The length of the CDR3 is 13 residues. The V and J ends lost 0 bases and 10 bases respectively, with 10 bases between them. CDR1 SGHTA and CDR2 FQGTGA come from the germline V gene. For the CDR3, the DNA is TGTGCCAGCAGCTTAACGTTCCCGCAGGAGCAGTTCTTC. Protein product: CASSLTFPQEQFF.

This clonotype was observed at least ten times. The rearrangement joins TRBV28 to TRBJ1-5, with 7 positions matching TRBD1. V lost 4 bases and J lost 4; bases outside the gene matches: 7. CDR1 and CDR2 (germline): MDHEN, SYDVKM. This CDR3 is 15 amino acids long. In DNA, the CDR3 is TGTGCCAGCAGTTGGATCGGGACAGTAAATCAGCCCCAGCATTTT. Its protein product is CASSWIGTVNQPQHF.

This clonotype was counted between two and nine times. This chain's CDR3 is CASSLAPGTSNTGELFF. CDR3 nucleotides: TGTGCCAGCAGCTTAGCCCCCGGGACTTCGAACACCGGGGAGCTGTTTTTT. V gene TRBV11-2 combines with J gene TRBJ2-2, with a weak D call TRBD2 (6 bases). V was trimmed by 1 base and J by 0 bases, leaving 12 bases between them. This CDR3 has 17 amino acids. CDR1 and CDR2 from the germline V gene are SGHAT and FQNNGV.